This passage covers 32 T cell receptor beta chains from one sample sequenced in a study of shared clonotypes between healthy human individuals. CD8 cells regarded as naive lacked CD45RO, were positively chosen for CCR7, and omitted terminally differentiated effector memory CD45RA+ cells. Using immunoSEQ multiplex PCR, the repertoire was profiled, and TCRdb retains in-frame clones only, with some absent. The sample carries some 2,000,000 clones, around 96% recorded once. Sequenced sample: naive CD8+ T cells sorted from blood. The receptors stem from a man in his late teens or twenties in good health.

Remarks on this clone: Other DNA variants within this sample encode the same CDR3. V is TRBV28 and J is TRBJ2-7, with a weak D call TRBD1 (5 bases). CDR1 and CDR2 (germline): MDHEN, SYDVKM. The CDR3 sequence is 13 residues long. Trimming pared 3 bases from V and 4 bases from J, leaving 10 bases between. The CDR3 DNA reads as TGTGCCAGCAGTTTGCAGGGTTCTTACGAGCAGTACTTC. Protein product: CASSLQGSYEQYF.

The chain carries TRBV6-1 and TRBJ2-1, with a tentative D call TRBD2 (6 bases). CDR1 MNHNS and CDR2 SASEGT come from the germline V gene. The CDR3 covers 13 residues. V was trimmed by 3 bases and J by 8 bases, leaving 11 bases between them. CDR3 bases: TGTGCCAGCAGTGATACGGGGGTCGATGAGCAGTTCTTC. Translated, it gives CASSDTGVDEQFF.

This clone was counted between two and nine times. CDR3 in DNA: TGTGCCAGCAGTTTGTGGGCAGGGGACGGCTACACCTTC. It yields the protein CASSLWAGDGYTF. The chain combines TRBV28 with TRBJ1-2; perhaps TRBD1 as D (6 bases). The germline V gene has CDR1 MDHEN and CDR2 SYDVKM. The CDR3 runs to 13 residues. Deletions cut 3 bases from V and 8 bases from J, with 13 bases between.

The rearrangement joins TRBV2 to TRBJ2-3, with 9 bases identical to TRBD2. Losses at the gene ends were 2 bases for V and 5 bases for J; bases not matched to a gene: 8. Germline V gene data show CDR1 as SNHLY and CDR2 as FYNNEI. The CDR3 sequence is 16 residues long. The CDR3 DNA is TGTGCCAGCAGTGAAAGCTTAGCGGGGGTTGGAGATACGCAGTATTTT. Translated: CASSESLAGVGDTQYF.

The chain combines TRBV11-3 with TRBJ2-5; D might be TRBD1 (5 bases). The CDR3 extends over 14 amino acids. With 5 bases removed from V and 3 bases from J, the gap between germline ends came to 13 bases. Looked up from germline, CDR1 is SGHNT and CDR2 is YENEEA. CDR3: CASSLRQGEETQYF. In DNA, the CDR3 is TGTGCCAGCAGCCTCCGCCAGGGCGAAGAGACCCAGTACTTC.

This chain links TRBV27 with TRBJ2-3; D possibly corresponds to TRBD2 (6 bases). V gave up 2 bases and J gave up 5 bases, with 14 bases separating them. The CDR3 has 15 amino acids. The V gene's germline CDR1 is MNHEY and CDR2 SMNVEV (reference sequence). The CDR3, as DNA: TGTGCCAGCAGTTTAGGGGCTAGCGAAAAAGATACGCAGTATTTT. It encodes CASSLGASEKDTQYF.

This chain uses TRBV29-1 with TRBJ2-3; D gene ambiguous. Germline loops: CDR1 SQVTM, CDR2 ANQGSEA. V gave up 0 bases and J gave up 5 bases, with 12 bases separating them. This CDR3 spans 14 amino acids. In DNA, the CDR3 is TGCAGCGTTGAAGATATTCCCCCCGGAGATACGCAGTATTTT. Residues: CSVEDIPPGDTQYF.

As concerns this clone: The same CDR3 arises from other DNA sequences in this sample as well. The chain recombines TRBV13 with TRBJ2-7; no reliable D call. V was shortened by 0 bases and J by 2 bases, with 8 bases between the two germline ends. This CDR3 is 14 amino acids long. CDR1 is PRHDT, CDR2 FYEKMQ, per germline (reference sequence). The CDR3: CASSLGTATYEQYF. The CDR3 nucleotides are TGTGCCAGCAGCTTAGGGACCGCAACCTACGAGCAGTACTTC.

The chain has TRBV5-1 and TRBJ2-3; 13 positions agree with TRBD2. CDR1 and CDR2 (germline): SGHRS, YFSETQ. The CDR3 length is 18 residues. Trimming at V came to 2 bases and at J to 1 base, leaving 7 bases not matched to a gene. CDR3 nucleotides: TGCGCCAGCAGCTTACTAGCGGGAGGGCCTGGTGGCACAGATACGCAGTATTTT. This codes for CASSLLAGGPGGTDTQYF.

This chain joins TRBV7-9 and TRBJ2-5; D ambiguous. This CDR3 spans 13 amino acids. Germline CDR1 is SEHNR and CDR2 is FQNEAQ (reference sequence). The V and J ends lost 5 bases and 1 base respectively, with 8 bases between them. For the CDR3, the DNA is TGTGCCAGCAGCCCCTTGATCCAAGAGACCCAGTACTTC. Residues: CASSPLIQETQYF. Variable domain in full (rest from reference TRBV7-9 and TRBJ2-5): DTGVSQNPRHKITKRGQNVTFRCDPISEHNRLYWYRQTLGQGPEFLTYFQNEAQLEKSRLLSDRFSAERPKGSFSTLEIQRTEQGDSAMYLCASSPLIQETQYFGPGTRLLVL.

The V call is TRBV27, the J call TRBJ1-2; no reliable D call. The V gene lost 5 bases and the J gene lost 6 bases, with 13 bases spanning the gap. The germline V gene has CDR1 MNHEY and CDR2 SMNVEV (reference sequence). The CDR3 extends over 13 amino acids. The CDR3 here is CASSGLGADGYTF. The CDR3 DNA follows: TGTGCCAGCAGTGGCCTTGGAGCCGATGGCTACACCTTC.

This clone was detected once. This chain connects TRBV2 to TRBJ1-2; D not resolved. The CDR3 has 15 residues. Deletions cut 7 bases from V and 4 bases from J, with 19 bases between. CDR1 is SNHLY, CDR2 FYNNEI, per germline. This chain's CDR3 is CASTDARAASYGYTF. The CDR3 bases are TGTGCCAGCACCGACGCTCGGGCAGCCAGCTATGGCTACACCTTC.

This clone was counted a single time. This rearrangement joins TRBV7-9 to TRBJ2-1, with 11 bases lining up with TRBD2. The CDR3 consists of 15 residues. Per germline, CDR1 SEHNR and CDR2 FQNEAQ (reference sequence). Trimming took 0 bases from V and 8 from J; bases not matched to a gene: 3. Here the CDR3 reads CASSLASGGADEQFF. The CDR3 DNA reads TGTGCCAGCAGCTTAGCTAGCGGGGGGGCCGATGAGCAGTTCTTC.

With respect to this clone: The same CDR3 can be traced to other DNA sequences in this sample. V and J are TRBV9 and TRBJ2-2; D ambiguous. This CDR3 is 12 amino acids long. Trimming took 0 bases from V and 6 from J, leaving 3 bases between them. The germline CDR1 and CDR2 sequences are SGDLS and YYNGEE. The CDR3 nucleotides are TGTGCCAGCAGCGTAGTTCCCGGGGAGCTGTTTTTT. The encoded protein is CASSVVPGELFF.

CDR3 sequence (DNA): TGTGCCTGGAGTTTGGGTGGGTCTGAAGCTTTCTTT. This translates into CAWSLGGSEAFF. J is TRBJ1-1 and V is TRBV30; D is unclear. The germline gives CDR1 GTSNPN, CDR2 SVGIG (reference sequence). The CDR3 covers 12 residues. V shed 2 bases and J shed 6 bases, with 10 bases lying between them.

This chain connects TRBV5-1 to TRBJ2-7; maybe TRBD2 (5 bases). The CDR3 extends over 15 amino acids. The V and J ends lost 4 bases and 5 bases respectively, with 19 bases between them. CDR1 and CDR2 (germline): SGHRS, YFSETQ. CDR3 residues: CASSSSREVLHEQYF. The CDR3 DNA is TGCGCCAGCAGCAGCTCCCGGGAAGTCTTGCACGAGCAGTACTTC.

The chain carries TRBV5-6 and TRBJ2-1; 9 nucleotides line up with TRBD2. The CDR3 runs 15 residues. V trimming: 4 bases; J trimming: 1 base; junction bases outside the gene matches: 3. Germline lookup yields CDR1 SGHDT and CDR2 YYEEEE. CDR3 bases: TGTGCCAGCAGCGGGACTAGCTGGTCCTACAATGAGCAGTTCTTC. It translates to CASSGTSWSYNEQFF.

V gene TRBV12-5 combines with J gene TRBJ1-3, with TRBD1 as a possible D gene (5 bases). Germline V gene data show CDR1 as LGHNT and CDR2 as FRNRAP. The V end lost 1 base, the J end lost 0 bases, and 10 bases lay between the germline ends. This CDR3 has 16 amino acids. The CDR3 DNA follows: TGTGCTAGTGGTTTGGGGGGGTCCCGCTCTGGAAACACCATATATTTT. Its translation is CASGLGGSRSGNTIYF.

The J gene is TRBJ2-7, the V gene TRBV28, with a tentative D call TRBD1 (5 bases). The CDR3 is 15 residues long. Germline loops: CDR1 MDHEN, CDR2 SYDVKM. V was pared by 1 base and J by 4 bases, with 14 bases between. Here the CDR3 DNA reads TGTGCCAGCAGTTTATTAAGGCAGGGTAGGTACGAGCAGTACTTC. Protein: CASSLLRQGRYEQYF.

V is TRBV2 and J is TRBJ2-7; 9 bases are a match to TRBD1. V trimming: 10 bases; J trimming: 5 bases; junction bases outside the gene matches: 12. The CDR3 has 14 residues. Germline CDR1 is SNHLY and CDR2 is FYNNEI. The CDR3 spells CAISTGQGIDEQYF. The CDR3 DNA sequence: TGTGCCATTTCCACAGGACAGGGGATTGACGAGCAGTACTTC.

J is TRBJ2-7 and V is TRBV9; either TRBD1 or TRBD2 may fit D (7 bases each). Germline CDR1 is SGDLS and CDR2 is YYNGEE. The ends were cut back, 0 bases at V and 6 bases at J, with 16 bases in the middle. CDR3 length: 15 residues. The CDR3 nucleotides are TGTGCCAGCAGCGTAGGGGAGGGGGCAGCGCTCGAGCAGTACTTC. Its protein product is CASSVGEGAALEQYF.

The CDR3 DNA sequence: TGCGCCAGCAGTCATCCGACAGGCGTCGGGACCCAGTACTTC. It translates to CASSHPTGVGTQYF. The genes are TRBV23-1 and TRBJ2-5; possibly TRBD1 for D (6 bases). TRBV23-1 is placed among ORFs of uncertain function. V was cut by 3 bases and J by 7 bases, with 15 bases left in between. This CDR3 is 14 amino acids long.

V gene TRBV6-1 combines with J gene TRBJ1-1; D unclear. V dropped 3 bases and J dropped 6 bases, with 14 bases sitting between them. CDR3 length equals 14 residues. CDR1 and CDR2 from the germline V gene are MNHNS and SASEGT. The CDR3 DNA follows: TGTGCCAGCAGTGAGAGGGTCCGGGCGCCTGAAGCTTTCTTT. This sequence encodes CASSERVRAPEAFF.

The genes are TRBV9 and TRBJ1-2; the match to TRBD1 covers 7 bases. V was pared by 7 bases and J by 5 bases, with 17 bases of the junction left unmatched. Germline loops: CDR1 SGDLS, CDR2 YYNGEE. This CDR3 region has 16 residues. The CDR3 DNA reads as TGTGCCAGCGGAGACCCTGGGACAGCGCGATTATATGGCTACACCTTC. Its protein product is CASGDPGTARLYGYTF.

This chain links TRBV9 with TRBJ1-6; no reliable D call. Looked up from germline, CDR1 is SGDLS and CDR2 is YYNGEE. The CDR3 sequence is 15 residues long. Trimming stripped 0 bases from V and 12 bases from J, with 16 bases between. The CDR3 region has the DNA TGTGCCAGCAGCGTAGAAGGAGGGTATGGGCAACCCCTCCACTTT. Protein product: CASSVEGGYGQPLHF.

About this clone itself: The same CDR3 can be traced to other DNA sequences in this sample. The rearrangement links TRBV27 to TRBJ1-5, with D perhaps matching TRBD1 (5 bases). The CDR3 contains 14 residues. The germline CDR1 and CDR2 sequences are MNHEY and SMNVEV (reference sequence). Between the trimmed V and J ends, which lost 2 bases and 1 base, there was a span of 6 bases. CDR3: CASSLRGSNQPQHF. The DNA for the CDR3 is TGTGCCAGCAGTTTACGGGGGAGCAATCAGCCCCAGCATTTT.

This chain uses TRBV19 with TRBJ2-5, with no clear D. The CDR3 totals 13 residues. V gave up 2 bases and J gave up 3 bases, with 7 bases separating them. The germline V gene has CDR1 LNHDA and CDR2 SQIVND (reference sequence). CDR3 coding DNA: TGTGCCAGTAGTATACTGGCCAAAGAGACCCAGTACTTC. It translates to CASSILAKETQYF.

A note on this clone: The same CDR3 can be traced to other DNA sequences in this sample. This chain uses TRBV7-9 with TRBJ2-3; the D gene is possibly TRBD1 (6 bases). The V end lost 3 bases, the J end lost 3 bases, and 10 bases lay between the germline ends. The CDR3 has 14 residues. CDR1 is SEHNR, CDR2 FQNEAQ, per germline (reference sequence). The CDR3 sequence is CASSLGQGTDTQYF. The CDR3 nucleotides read TGTGCCAGCAGCTTGGGGCAGGGGACAGATACGCAGTATTTT.

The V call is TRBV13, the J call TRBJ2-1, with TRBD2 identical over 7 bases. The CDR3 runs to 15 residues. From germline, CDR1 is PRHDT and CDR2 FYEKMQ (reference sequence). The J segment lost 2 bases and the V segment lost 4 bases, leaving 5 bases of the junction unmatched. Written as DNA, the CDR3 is TGTGCCAGCAGCTCCACGGGACTACCCTACAATGAGCAGTTCTTC. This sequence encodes CASSSTGLPYNEQFF.

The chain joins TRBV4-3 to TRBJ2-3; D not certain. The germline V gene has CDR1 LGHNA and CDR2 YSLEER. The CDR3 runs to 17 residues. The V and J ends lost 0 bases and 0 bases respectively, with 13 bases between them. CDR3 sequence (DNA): TGCGCCAGCAGCCAAGAGGACCTAATAAGTAGCACAGATACGCAGTATTTT. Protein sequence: CASSQEDLISSTDTQYF.

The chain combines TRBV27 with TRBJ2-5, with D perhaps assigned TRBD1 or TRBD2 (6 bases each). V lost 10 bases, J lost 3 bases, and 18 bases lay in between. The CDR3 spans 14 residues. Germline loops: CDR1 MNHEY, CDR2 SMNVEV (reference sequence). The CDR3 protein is CATGLRGGEETQYF. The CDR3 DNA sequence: TGTGCCACGGGACTGCGAGGGGGAGAAGAGACCCAGTACTTC.

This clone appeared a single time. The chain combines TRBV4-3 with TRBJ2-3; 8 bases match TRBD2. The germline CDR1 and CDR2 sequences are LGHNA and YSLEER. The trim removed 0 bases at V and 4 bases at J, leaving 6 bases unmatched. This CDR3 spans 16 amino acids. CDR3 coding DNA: TGCGCCAGCAGCCAAGACTCGGGAGGGCCTTCAGATACGCAGTATTTT. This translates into CASSQDSGGPSDTQYF.